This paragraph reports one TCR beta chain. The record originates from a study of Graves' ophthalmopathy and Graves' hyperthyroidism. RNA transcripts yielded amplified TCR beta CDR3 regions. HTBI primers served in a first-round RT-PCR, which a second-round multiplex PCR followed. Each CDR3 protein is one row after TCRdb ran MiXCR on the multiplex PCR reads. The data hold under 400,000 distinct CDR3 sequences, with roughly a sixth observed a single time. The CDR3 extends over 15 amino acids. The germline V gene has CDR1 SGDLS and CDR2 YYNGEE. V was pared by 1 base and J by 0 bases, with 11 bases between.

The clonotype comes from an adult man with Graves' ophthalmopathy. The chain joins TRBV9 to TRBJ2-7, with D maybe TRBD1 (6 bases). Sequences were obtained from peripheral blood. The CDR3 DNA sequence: TGTGCCAGCAGCGTATCCCAGGGGCCCTCCTACGAGCAGTACTTC. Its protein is CASSVSQGPSYEQYF.